Included here is one T cell receptor beta chain sequence, with context. TCRdb's table, derived via immunoSEQ multiplex PCR, lists solely in-frame clones and lacks some. The data show about 310,000 clones, about 90% seen once. V was shortened by 3 bases and J by 7 bases, with 19 bases between the two germline ends. Germline CDR1 is GTSNPN and CDR2 is SVGIG (reference sequence). The CDR3 runs 15 residues. This sample was taken from a study of blood T cell repertoires in COVID-19. The origin of this receptor is a woman aged 40-49 years with COVID-19, enrolled during active disease. The source material was peripheral blood. The chain employs TRBV30 and TRBJ1-5, with D perhaps TRBD1 (6 bases). The CDR3 coding sequence is TGTGCCTGGAGCATAAGGGACAAGGTGGAGCAGCCCCAGCATTTT. This translates into CAWSIRDKVEQPQHF.